This entry concerns a single TCR beta chain. Its specificity is unknown. Germline V gene lookup returns CDR1 MDHEN and CDR2 SYDVKM. Trimming removed 6 bases from V and 5 bases from J; junction bases left unmatched: 7. CDR3 size: 14 residues. The data derive from a study of shared clonotypes between healthy human individuals. TCRdb's table, derived via immunoSEQ multiplex PCR, lists solely in-frame clones and lacks some. The sample yields approximately 1.5 million clones, approximately 98% seen once. General study points: A small donor pool kept down the genetic and exposure-history diversity that was represented.

Sequenced: naive CD4+ T cells sorted from blood. Stated subset: CD45RA+ positively selected. This chain joins TRBV28 and TRBJ1-2, with 9 bases aligning to TRBD1. This TCR was sampled from a man between 25 and 39 years old in good health. Here the CDR3 reads CASRTPGQGYGYTF. CDR3 in DNA: TGTGCCAGCAGAACCCCGGGACAGGGTTATGGCTACACCTTC.